This entry lists 21 T cell receptor beta chains sequenced from one sample in a study of cytomegalovirus exposure and HLA in healthy donors. It was with 60 Vbeta and 13 Jbeta primers that the PCR ran. Generated by immunoSEQ multiplex PCR, the TCRdb table keeps only in-frame clones and is missing some. The sample yields under 200,000 clones, roughly 73% seen once. Sequences were obtained from PBMCs. All receptors come from a woman between 40 and 50 years old in good health and CMV-seropositive.

The chain carries TRBV15 and TRBJ2-5; a possible D gene is TRBD2 (5 bases). Germline CDR1 reads LNHNV; CDR2 reads YYDKDF (reference sequence). V lost 0 bases and J 5 bases, leaving 7 bases between the germline ends. The CDR3 runs 13 residues. The chain's CDR3 is CATSRDLAETQYF. The CDR3 DNA is TGTGCCACCAGCAGAGATCTAGCTGAGACCCAGTACTTC.

This clone has just one count. The chain recombines TRBV6-5 with TRBJ1-2; 7 bases map to TRBD1. The CDR3 has 15 amino acids. Germline-derived CDR1 and CDR2 are MNHEY and SVGAGI. Germline trimming cut 5 bases from V and 2 bases from J; bases unmatched to any gene: 8. CDR3 in amino acids: CASSMGQPSNYGYTF. CDR3 nucleotides: TGTGCCAGCAGTATGGGACAGCCTTCCAACTATGGCTACACCTTC.

The chain links TRBV28 to TRBJ2-2; 8 nucleotides line up with TRBD2. The trim removed 7 bases at V and 6 bases at J, leaving 13 bases unmatched. The CDR3 is 16 amino acids. Per germline, CDR1 MDHEN and CDR2 SYDVKM. The CDR3 DNA is TGTGCCAGCACGCCAGCGGGGGTTCGGGTCTCCGGGGAGCTGTTTTTT. Translation gives CASTPAGVRVSGELFF.

The rearrangement joins TRBV6-1 to TRBJ2-7; 11 positions agree with TRBD1. From germline, CDR1 is MNHNS and CDR2 SASEGT. The CDR3 runs to 14 residues. V shed 10 bases, J shed 6 bases, and the junction held 11 bases outside the gene matches. CDR3 loop: CAIRPDRGLGEQYF. The CDR3 DNA reads TGTGCCATCAGGCCGGACAGGGGGCTAGGCGAGCAGTACTTC.

CDR3 coding DNA: TGTGCCAGCAGTCACAGGGGGCTGAATTCACCCCTCCACTTT. It is translated as CASSHRGLNSPLHF. This sequence joins TRBV11-1 and TRBJ1-6, with 9 bases that match TRBD1. V was clipped by 6 bases and J by 7 bases; unmatched bases: 4. CDR1 and CDR2 from the germline V gene are SGHAT and FQDESV (reference sequence). There are 14 residues in the CDR3.

The chain is built from TRBV19 and TRBJ2-1, with 11 positions matching TRBD2. Unmatched junction bases numbered 7, after V lost 6 bases and J lost 6 bases. CDR3 length equals 15 residues. Germline CDR1 LNHDA, CDR2 SQIVND (reference sequence). The CDR3 DNA follows: TGTGCCAGTAGCGGGACTAGCGGCGAACGCAATGAGCAGTTCTTC. Translated: CASSGTSGERNEQFF.

The chain employs TRBV27 and TRBJ1-2; D call uncertain. V was pared by 10 bases and J by 4 bases, with 28 bases between. The CDR3 runs to 17 residues. The germline V gene encodes CDR1 MNHEY and CDR2 SMNVEV (reference sequence). CDR3 sequence reads: CATAISPWASELYGYTF. The CDR3 nucleotides read TGTGCCACCGCTATCTCCCCCTGGGCATCCGAACTCTATGGCTACACCTTC.

This sequence joins TRBV6-5 and TRBJ2-7, with 8 positions matching TRBD2. The length of the CDR3 is 15 residues. V was clipped by 2 bases and J by 5 bases; unmatched bases: 8. Germline values: CDR1 MNHEY, CDR2 SVGAGI. CDR3 bases: TGTGCCAGCAGTTACGAGACTAGCGCGGCCCACGAGCAGTACTTC. Protein sequence: CASSYETSAAHEQYF.

The chain couples TRBV25-1 to TRBJ1-1; 9 bases map to TRBD1. J gave up 6 bases and V 4 bases, and 9 bases lay outside the gene matches. The germline V gene encodes CDR1 MGHDK and CDR2 SYGVNS. This CDR3 comprises 15 residues. In DNA form, the CDR3 reads TGTGCCAGCAGTGCCGTAACAGGGGGCGCTTCTGAAGCTTTCTTT. Its translation is CASSAVTGGASEAFF.

The chain combines TRBV19 with TRBJ1-5; D gene ambiguous. Germline lookup yields CDR1 LNHDA and CDR2 SQIVND (reference sequence). V was shortened by 4 bases and J by 4 bases, with 11 bases between the two germline ends. The CDR3 totals 14 residues. In DNA form, the CDR3 reads TGTGCCAGTAGTAATCAGACTCCTAATCAGCCCCAGCATTTT. Translation gives CASSNQTPNQPQHF.

This chain connects TRBV19 to TRBJ2-4; 7 bases align to TRBD1. CDR3 length equals 17 residues. Looked up from germline, CDR1 is LNHDA and CDR2 is SQIVND (reference sequence). The V segment lost 5 bases and the J segment 1 base; nucleotides outside the gene matches: 11. The CDR3 sequence is CASSDPRGREAKNIQYF. The CDR3 DNA follows: TGTGCCAGTAGTGATCCAAGGGGGCGCGAGGCCAAAAACATTCAGTACTTC.

The V and J genes are TRBV4-1 and TRBJ2-5; 11 bases are a match to TRBD2. J lost 4 bases, V lost 0 bases, and 7 bases had no gene match. This CDR3 has 17 residues. CDR1 is MGHRA, CDR2 YSYEKL, per germline. The CDR3 region has the DNA TGCGCCAGCAGCCAAGATGGGGCTAGCGGGAGGCCAGAGACCCAGTACTTC. It codes for CASSQDGASGRPETQYF.

The chain couples TRBV5-1 to TRBJ2-1; TRBD2 matches at 10 bases. The J segment lost 4 bases and the V segment lost 5 bases, leaving 6 bases of the junction unmatched. CDR1 is SGHRS and CDR2 is YFSETQ in the germline V gene. This CDR3 comprises 15 residues. The CDR3 spells CASRLAGGAYNEQFF. DNA for the CDR3: TGCGCCAGCAGATTAGCGGGAGGTGCATACAATGAGCAGTTCTTC.

V gene TRBV28 combines with J gene TRBJ2-7; D call uncertain. Germline loops: CDR1 MDHEN, CDR2 SYDVKM. The CDR3 is 12 residues long. The V end lost 5 bases, the J end lost 0 bases, and 5 bases lay between the germline ends. CDR3 region: CASSLTSYEQYF. DNA for the CDR3: TGTGCCAGCAGTCTAACCTCCTACGAGCAGTACTTC.

V usage is TRBV28 and J usage is TRBJ2-5; TRBD1 is a possible D gene (6 bases). Germline loops: CDR1 MDHEN, CDR2 SYDVKM. V lost 5 bases and J 5 bases, leaving 15 bases between the germline ends. The CDR3 runs 14 residues. CDR3 sequence reads: CASSPGTYSETQYF. In nucleotides, the CDR3 is TGTGCCAGCAGTCCGGGGACATATAGCGAGACCCAGTACTTC. Variable domain in full (rest from reference TRBV28 and TRBJ2-5): DVKVTQSSRYLVKRTGEKVFLECVQDMDHENMFWYRQDPGLGLRLIYFSYDVKMKEKGDIPEGYSVSREKKERFSLILESASTNQTSMYLCASSPGTYSETQYFGPGTRLLVL.

The chain links TRBV28 to TRBJ2-7, with 7 bases that match TRBD1. The germline CDR1 and CDR2 sequences are MDHEN and SYDVKM. Unmatched junction bases numbered 17, after V lost 4 bases and J lost 5 bases. CDR3 size: 17 residues. CDR3 residues: CASSSFTTGTDINEQYF. The CDR3 DNA is TGTGCCAGCAGTTCCTTCACAACCGGGACAGATATCAACGAGCAGTACTTC.

The gene calls are TRBV7-4 and TRBJ1-5, with TRBD1 matching over 8 bases. Germline values: CDR1 SGHVT, CDR2 SQSDAQ. Trimming at V came to 0 bases and at J to 5 bases, leaving 12 bases not matched to a gene. The length of the CDR3 is 18 residues. The CDR3 sequence is CASSLAHVRQGSYQPQHF. The DNA for the CDR3 is TGTGCCAGCAGCTTAGCTCACGTGAGACAGGGGTCATATCAGCCCCAGCATTTT.

V usage is TRBV27 and J usage is TRBJ2-5; the D gene is possibly TRBD2 (6 bases). The J call is uncertain, as TRBJ2-7 better fits the DNA end. Germline CDR1 reads MNHEY; CDR2 reads SMNVEV (reference sequence). The CDR3 spans 15 residues. The CDR3 here is CASAGISFYSYEQYF. The CDR3 DNA follows: TGTGCCAGCGCGGGGATTAGCTTTTACTCCTACGAGCAGTACTTC.

The chain couples TRBV2 to TRBJ1-4; 8 bases are shared with TRBD1. CDR3 length: 15 residues. V lost 4 bases and J lost 3; bases outside the gene matches: 4. The germline gives CDR1 SNHLY, CDR2 FYNNEI. The CDR3 sequence is CASSGTGLANEKLFF. Written as DNA, the CDR3 is TGTGCCAGCAGTGGGACAGGGCTTGCTAATGAAAAACTGTTTTTT.

The rearrangement joins TRBV2 to TRBJ2-5, with 7 bases matching TRBD2. CDR3 length: 14 amino acids. V trimming: 6 bases; J trimming: 2 bases; junction bases outside the gene matches: 6. Germline lookup yields CDR1 SNHLY and CDR2 FYNNEI. CDR3 loop: CASRRGLDQETQYF. Here the CDR3 DNA reads TGTGCCAGCAGAAGAGGACTAGATCAAGAGACCCAGTACTTC. Combining the CDR3 with reference TRBV2 and TRBJ2-5 gives the whole variable domain EPEVTQTPSHQVTQMGQEVILRCVPISNHLYFYWYRQILGQKVEFLVSFYNNEISEKSEIFDDQFSVERPDGSNFTLKIRSTKLEDSAMYFCASRRGLDQETQYFGPGTRLLVL.

This clone was observed a handful of times. This chain connects TRBV10-3 to TRBJ2-7, with TRBD2 matching 9 bases. Per the germline V gene, CDR1 is ENHRY and CDR2 is SYGVKD. The V gene end was trimmed by 5 bases and the J gene end by 7 bases; junction bases not matched to a gene: 12. The CDR3 totals 15 residues. In DNA, the CDR3 is TGTGCCATCAGTTCAGGGTCTAGCGGGGAGAAAGAGCAGTACTTC. Protein: CAISSGSSGEKEQYF.